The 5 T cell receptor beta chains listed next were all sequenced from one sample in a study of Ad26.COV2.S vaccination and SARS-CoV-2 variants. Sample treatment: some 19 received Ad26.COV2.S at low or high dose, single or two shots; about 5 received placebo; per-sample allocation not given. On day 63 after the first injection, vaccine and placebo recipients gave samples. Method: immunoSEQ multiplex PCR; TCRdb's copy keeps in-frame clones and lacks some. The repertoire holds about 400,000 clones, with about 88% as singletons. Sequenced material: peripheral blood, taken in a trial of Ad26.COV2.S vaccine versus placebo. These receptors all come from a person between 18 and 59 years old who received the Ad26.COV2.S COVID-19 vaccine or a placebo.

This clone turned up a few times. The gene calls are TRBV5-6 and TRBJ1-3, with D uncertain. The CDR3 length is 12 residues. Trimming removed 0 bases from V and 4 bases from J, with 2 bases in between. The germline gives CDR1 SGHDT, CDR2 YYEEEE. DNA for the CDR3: TGTGCCAGCAGCTTGGTGGGAAACACCATATATTTT. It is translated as CASSLVGNTIYF.

The CDR3 DNA reads as TGTGCCAGCAGTGAAGCGAGAGATACGCAGTATTTT. Encoded protein: CASSEARDTQYF. The V call is TRBV2, the J call TRBJ2-3; D gene uncertain. V lost 0 bases and J 5 bases, leaving 3 bases between the germline ends. This CDR3 has 12 amino acids. From germline, CDR1 is SNHLY and CDR2 FYNNEI.

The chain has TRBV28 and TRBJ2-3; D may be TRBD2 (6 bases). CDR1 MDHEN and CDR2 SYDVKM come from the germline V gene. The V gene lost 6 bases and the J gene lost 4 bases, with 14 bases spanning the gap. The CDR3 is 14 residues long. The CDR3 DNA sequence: TGTGCCAGCAGCCTAGTCAGGGAGGCAGATACGCAGTATTTT. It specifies CASSLVREADTQYF.

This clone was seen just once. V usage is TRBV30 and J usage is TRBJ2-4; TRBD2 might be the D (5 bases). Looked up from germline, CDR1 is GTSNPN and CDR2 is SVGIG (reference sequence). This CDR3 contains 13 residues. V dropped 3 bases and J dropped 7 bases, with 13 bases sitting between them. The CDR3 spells CAWSGFAGNIQYF. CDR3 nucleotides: TGTGCCTGGAGCGGGTTTGCGGGCAACATTCAGTACTTC.

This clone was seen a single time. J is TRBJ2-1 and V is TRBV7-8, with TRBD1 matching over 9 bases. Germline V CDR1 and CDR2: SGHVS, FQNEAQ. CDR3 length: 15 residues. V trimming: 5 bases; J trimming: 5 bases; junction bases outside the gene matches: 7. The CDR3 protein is CASSNRDRVDNEQFF. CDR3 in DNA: TGTGCCAGCAGCAACCGGGACAGGGTCGACAATGAGCAGTTCTTC.